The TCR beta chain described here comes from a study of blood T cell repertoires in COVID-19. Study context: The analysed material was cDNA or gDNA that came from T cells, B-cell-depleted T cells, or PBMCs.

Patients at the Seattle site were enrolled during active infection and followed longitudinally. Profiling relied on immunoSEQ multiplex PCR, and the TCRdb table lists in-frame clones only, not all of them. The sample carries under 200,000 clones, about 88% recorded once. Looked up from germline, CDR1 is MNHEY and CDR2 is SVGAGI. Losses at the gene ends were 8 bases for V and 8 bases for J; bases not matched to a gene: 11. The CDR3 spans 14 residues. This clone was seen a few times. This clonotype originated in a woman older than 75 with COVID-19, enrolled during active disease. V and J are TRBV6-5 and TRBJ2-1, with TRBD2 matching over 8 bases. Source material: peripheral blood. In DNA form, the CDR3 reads TGTGCCAGCGGAGCGGGAGTGATTGTCTATGAGCAGTTCTTC. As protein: CASGAGVIVYEQFF.